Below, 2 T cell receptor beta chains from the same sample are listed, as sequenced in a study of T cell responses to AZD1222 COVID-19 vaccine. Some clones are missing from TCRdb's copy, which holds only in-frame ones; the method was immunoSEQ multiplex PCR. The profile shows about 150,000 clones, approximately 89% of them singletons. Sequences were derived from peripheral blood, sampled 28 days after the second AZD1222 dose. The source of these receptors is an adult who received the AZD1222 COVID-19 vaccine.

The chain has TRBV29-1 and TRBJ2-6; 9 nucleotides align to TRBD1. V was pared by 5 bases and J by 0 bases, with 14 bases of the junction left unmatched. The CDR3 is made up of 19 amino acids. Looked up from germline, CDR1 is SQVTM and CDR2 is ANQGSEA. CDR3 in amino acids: CSVLRDREVGVSGANVLTF. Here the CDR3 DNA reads TGCAGCGTTCTGCGGGACAGGGAGGTAGGGGTCTCTGGGGCCAACGTCCTGACTTTC.

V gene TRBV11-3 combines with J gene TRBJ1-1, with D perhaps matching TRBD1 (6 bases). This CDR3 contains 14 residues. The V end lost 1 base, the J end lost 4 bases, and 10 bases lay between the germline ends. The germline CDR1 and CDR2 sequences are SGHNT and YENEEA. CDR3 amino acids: CASSLAGAGTEAFF. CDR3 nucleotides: TGTGCCAGCAGCTTAGCAGGGGCAGGCACTGAAGCTTTCTTT.